This TCR beta chain emerged from a study of OX40 agonist ivuxolimab in advanced cancers. Study-wide background: Ivuxolimab, an agonistic anti-OX40 (CD134) antibody, was given to patients. Every 2 weeks, patients got intravenous ivuxolimab at one of six dose levels (0.01-10 mg/kg).

CDR3 length equals 13 residues. Germline CDR1 and CDR2: SGHDN and FVKESK. The V end lost 4 bases, the J end lost 0 bases, and 6 bases lay between the germline ends. TCRdb's copy holds only in-frame clones and misses some; the assay was immunoSEQ multiplex PCR. There are 60,000 to 70,000 clones in the sample; 89% occur only once, and 12% lies in the top ten. This clone was seen only once. The V and J genes are TRBV14 and TRBJ2-5; D ambiguous. This TCR was sampled from an adult with an advanced solid tumor such as melanoma, head and neck, liver or kidney cancer. Sample: CD4+ or CD8+ T cells sorted from blood, taken in a trial of the OX40 agonist ivuxolimab. The CDR3 region is CASSLNYQETQYF. The CDR3 nucleotides are TGTGCCAGCAGCCTAAACTACCAAGAGACCCAGTACTTC. The complete variable domain, with remaining parts taken from reference TRBV14 and TRBJ2-5, reads EAGVTQFPSHSVIEKGQTVTLRCDPISGHDNLYWYRRVMGKEIKFLLHFVKESKQDESGMPNNRFLAERTGGTYSTLKVQPAELEDSGVYFCASSLNYQETQYFGPGTRLLVL.